A selection of T cell receptor beta chains follows, all from one sample in a study of early T cells in non-severe SARS-CoV-2 infection. TCRdb ran MiXCR on the 5' RACE reads and lists one entry per CDR3 protein. The sample carries 100,000 to 140,000 distinct CDR3 sequences, 11% recorded once. The sample taken for sequencing was whole blood. These TCRs come from an adult who was a healthcare worker with PCR-confirmed SARS-CoV-2 infection or an uninfected control (not recorded which). Both conserved end residues are part of each CDR3. The D gene is left open where the match is weak. The size field is filled for only some rows; it gives once, few, many or a size class.

.,.,TRBV5-6,TRBJ1-2,CASSVGLLANYGYTF,TGTGCCAGCAGCGTGGGACTCTTAGCTAACTATGGCTACACCTTC
.,.,TRBV7-9,TRBJ2-1,CASSLEAERVPQQFF,TGTGCCAGCAGCTTAGAGGCGGAGCGGGTTCCTCAGCAGTTCTTC
few,TRBD1,TRBV20-1,TRBJ2-2,CSAIDPRTGKPGELFF,TGCAGTGCTATTGACCCCCGGACAGGAAAACCCGGGGAGCTGTTTTTT
few,.,TRBV11-2,TRBJ2-1,CASSPSIPPGSNEQFF,TGTGCCAGCAGCCCGTCAATCCCTCCCGGTAGCAATGAGCAGTTCTTC
.,TRBD2,TRBV9,TRBJ2-1,CASSLHRTSGSNEQFF,TGTGCCAGCAGCTTACATAGGACTAGCGGCAGCAATGAGCAGTTCTTC
few,.,TRBV4-1,TRBJ2-3,CASSQEYEADTQYF,TGCGCCAGCAGCCAAGAGTATGAGGCAGATACGCAGTATTTT
few,TRBD1,TRBV29-1,TRBJ1-5,CSADFPGQGVKQPQHF,TGCAGCGCCGATTTCCCGGGACAGGGGGTTAAGCAGCCCCAGCATTTT
.,.,TRBV20-1,TRBJ2-1,CSGGRDYNEQFF,TGCAGTGGCGGACGAGACTACAATGAGCAGTTCTTC
many,TRBD2,TRBV2,TRBJ2-1,CASSLTSGAYNEQFF,TGTGCCAGCAGTCTTACTAGCGGGGCCTACAATGAGCAGTTCTTC
few,TRBD1,TRBV4-1,TRBJ1-1,CASISGQGWFF,TGCGCCAGCATCAGCGGACAGGGCTGGTTCTTT
many,TRBD1,TRBV7-9,TRBJ1-5,CATGQNSNQPQHF,TGTGCCACGGGACAGAATAGCAATCAGCCCCAGCATTTT
many,.,TRBV12-3/TRBV12-4,TRBJ2-3,CASSFWGGSTDTQYF,TGTGCCAGCAGTTTTTGGGGCGGGAGCACAGATACGCAGTATTTT
.,TRBD1,TRBV27,TRBJ2-3,CASSGTGISTDTQYF,TGTGCCAGCAGTGGGACAGGGATATCGACAGATACGCAGTATTTT
many,.,TRBV15,TRBJ1-4,CATSYENEKLFF,TGTGCCACAAGTTACGAGAATGAAAAACTGTTTTTT
.,TRBD1,TRBV27,TRBJ2-7,CASSLFGTGSWEQYF,TGTGCCAGCAGTTTATTCGGGACAGGCTCTTGGGAGCAGTACTTC
few,TRBD1,TRBV6-5,TRBJ2-7,CASSYGQGGEQYF,TGTGCCAGCAGTTACGGACAGGGGGGCGAGCAGTACTTC
many,.,TRBV29-1,TRBJ2-7,CSVDFYGEQYF,TGCAGCGTTGACTTCTATGGGGAGCAGTACTTC
few,.,TRBV4-1,TRBJ2-1,CASSPMPPGTKWNEQFF,TGCGCCAGCAGCCCCATGCCCCCGGGGACAAAGTGGAATGAGCAGTTCTTC
many,.,TRBV11-2,TRBJ2-1,CASSLWGNEQFF,TGTGCCAGCAGCTTGTGGGGAAATGAGCAGTTCTTC
few,.,TRBV5-6,TRBJ1-1,CASSLVPVGTEAFF,TGTGCCAGCAGCTTGGTCCCCGTTGGCACTGAAGCTTTCTTT
few,.,TRBV4-3,TRBJ1-6,CASSQGTEVGTHSSSPLHF,TGCGCCAGCAGCCAAGGGACAGAGGTGGGGACTCACTCGAGTTCACCCCTCCACTTT
few,.,TRBV27,TRBJ2-1,CASFTQGWVNEQFF,TGTGCCAGCTTCACGCAGGGATGGGTCAATGAGCAGTTCTTC
medium-sized,TRBD2,TRBV7-3,TRBJ2-7,CASSLEASGRSEQYF,TGTGCCAGCAGCTTAGAGGCTAGCGGGAGGAGTGAGCAGTACTTC
.,.,TRBV6-2/TRBV6-3,TRBJ2-7,CASSFLRDAAYEQYF,TGTGCCAGCAGTTTCCTCCGGGACGCAGCCTACGAGCAGTACTTC
many,.,TRBV20-1,TRBJ2-3,CSASGTDTQYF,TGCAGTGCTAGCGGCACAGATACGCAGTATTTT
.,.,TRBV18,TRBJ2-3,CASSRTRGDTQYF,TGTGCCAGCTCAAGAACAAGAGGAGATACGCAGTATTTT
.,TRBD2,TRBV6-6,TRBJ2-1,CASSRLAGGNEQFF,TGTGCCAGCAGTAGACTAGCAGGAGGAAATGAGCAGTTCTTC
.,TRBD2,TRBV6-6,TRBJ2-7,CASSYVAGGREQYF,TGTGCCAGCAGTTACGTAGCGGGAGGTCGCGAGCAGTACTTC
many,.,TRBV15,TRBJ2-2,CATSRDMGGPNTGELFF,TGTGCCACCAGCAGAGATATGGGGGGCCCCAACACCGGGGAGCTGTTTTTT
few,.,TRBV3-1,TRBJ1-5,CASSQGLSNQPQHF,TGTGCCAGCAGCCAAGGACTCAGCAATCAGCCCCAGCATTTT
.,.,TRBV5-1,TRBJ1-4,CASASGRLNEKLFF,TGCGCCAGCGCCTCCGGACGGCTAAATGAAAAACTGTTTTTT
many,.,TRBV7-6,TRBJ2-7,CASSLWGSYEQYF,TGTGCCAGCAGCTTATGGGGTTCCTACGAGCAGTACTTC
many,.,TRBV28,TRBJ1-2,CASRLEGYGYTF,TGTGCCAGCAGGCTGGAGGGGTATGGCTACACCTTC
many,.,TRBV20-1,TRBJ1-5,CSARDSRLYNQPQHF,TGCAGTGCTAGAGACTCCAGATTGTACAATCAGCCCCAGCATTTT
.,.,TRBV12-3/TRBV12-4,TRBJ1-3,CASSRTSIPKSGNTIYF,TGTGCCAGCAGCCGCACTAGCATCCCAAAATCTGGAAACACCATATATTTT
.,TRBD2,TRBV12-3/TRBV12-4,TRBJ2-2,CASTSGRAGELFF,TGTGCCTCAACTAGCGGGAGGGCCGGGGAGCTGTTTTTT
many,TRBD2,TRBV30,TRBJ2-1,CASRAVAGDVNEQFF,TGTGCCTCCCGGGCTGTAGCGGGAGATGTGAATGAGCAGTTCTTC
many,TRBD1,TRBV7-3,TRBJ2-3,CASSFFGGTGRTDTQYF,TGTGCCAGCAGCTTTTTTGGCGGGACAGGCCGCACAGATACGCAGTATTTT
few,.,TRBV7-9,TRBJ2-3,CASRRDFSVGTDTQYF,TGTGCCAGCCGAAGGGACTTCTCCGTTGGCACAGATACGCAGTATTTT
few,.,TRBV7-9,TRBJ2-1,CASSFVGGHNEQFF,TGTGCCAGCAGCTTTGTGGGGGGACACAATGAGCAGTTCTTC
many,TRBD2,TRBV2,TRBJ2-1,CATGRLADNEQFF,TGTGCCACCGGAAGACTAGCGGACAATGAGCAGTTCTTC
.,TRBD2,TRBV20-1,TRBJ2-1,CSARDTSGRQQSYNEQFF,TGCAGTGCTAGAGACACTAGCGGCCGCCAACAGAGCTACAATGAGCAGTTCTTC
.,TRBD2,TRBV7-2,TRBJ2-1,CASSITSVPYNEQFF,TGTGCCAGCAGCATCACTAGCGTCCCCTACAATGAGCAGTTCTTC
many,.,TRBV27,TRBJ1-2,CASSLSIYGGNYGYTF,TGTGCCAGCAGTTTATCGATATACGGGGGAAACTATGGCTACACCTTC
few,TRBD1,TRBV7-9,TRBJ2-1,CASGVDRYNEQFF,TGTGCCAGCGGTGTGGACAGGTACAATGAGCAGTTCTTC
many,TRBD2,TRBV20-1,TRBJ2-3,CSARDLPGLAGPTDTQYF,TGCAGTGCTAGAGATCTCCCTGGACTAGCGGGCCCCACAGATACGCAGTATTTT